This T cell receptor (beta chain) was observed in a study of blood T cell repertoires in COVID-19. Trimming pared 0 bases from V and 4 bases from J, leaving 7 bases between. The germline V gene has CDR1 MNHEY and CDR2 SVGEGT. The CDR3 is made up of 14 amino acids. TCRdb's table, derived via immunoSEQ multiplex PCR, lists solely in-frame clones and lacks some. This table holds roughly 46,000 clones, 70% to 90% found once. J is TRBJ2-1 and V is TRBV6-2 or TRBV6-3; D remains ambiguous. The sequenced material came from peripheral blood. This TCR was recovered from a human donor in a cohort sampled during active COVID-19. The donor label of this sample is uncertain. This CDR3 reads CASSYSTVYNEQFF. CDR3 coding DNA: TGTGCCAGCAGTTACTCAACAGTATACAATGAGCAGTTCTTC.